These T cell receptor beta chains were read from a single sample in a study of cytomegalovirus exposure and HLA in healthy donors. The method was immunoSEQ multiplex PCR; TCRdb's version includes in-frame clones alone and lacks a portion of them. The data contain about 120,000 clones, 89% of them seen just once; the ten biggest clones take up roughly 1.2%. Sequencing was performed on PBMCs. These receptors all come from a woman aged 18 to 35 in good health and CMV-seronegative. Both conserved end residues are part of each CDR3. A D gene is named only where the DNA matches it firmly. The size of a clone is reported for some rows only, either as once, few or many, or as a class for expanded clones.

cdr3_aa cdr3_nt cdr3_length d_call j_call clone_size v_call
CASRIQWADGGYTF TGTGCCAGTAGGATCCAGTGGGCTGACGGCGGCTACACCTTC 14 - TRBJ1-2 - TRBV19
CASSALGTGGMNTEAFF TGTGCCAGCTCAGCACTCGGGACAGGGGGCATGAACACTGAAGCTTTCTTT 17 TRBD1 TRBJ1-1 - TRBV18
CASSPSTDTQYF TGCGCCAGCAGCCCGAGCACAGATACGCAGTATTTT 12 - TRBJ2-3 - TRBV5-1
CASSLGDSRRGFNEKLFF TGTGCCAGCAGCTTAGGGGACAGCCGACGCGGGTTTAATGAAAAACTGTTTTTT 18 TRBD1 TRBJ1-4 - TRBV7-9
CASSLAPSGEYNEQFF TGCGCCAGCAGCTTGGCCCCTAGCGGGGAATACAATGAGCAGTTCTTC 16 TRBD2 TRBJ2-1 - TRBV5-1
CASSPGPRQDGYTF TGCGCCAGCAGCCCGGGACCGAGACAGGATGGCTACACCTTC 14 - TRBJ1-2 - TRBV5-1
CASSHLGGGARGNEQFF TGTGCCAGCAGCCATCTCGGCGGGGGGGCCCGAGGCAATGAGCAGTTCTTC 17 TRBD2 TRBJ2-1 once TRBV13
CASSLTGGDNGYTF TGCGCCAGCAGCTTGACAGGGGGGGATAATGGCTACACCTTC 14 TRBD1 TRBJ1-2 once TRBV5-1
CASSSRDYNSPLHF TGTGCCAGCAGCTCGAGGGATTATAATTCACCCCTCCACTTT 14 - TRBJ1-6 - TRBV7-9
CASKPGRRGSPLHF TGTGCCAGTAAACCAGGGCGCCGTGGTTCACCCCTCCACTTT 14 - TRBJ1-6 - TRBV6-5
CASSQGGGTSGQQFF TGTGCCAGCAGCCAAGGGGGTGGGACTAGCGGGCAGCAGTTCTTC 15 TRBD2 TRBJ2-1 - TRBV4-2
CASSVDGSGHSYEQYF TGTGCCAGCAGCGTAGATGGTAGCGGCCACTCCTACGAGCAGTACTTC 16 - TRBJ2-7 - TRBV9
CASSLGGPAGSYNEQFF TGCGCCAGCAGCTTGGGTGGGCCAGCGGGTTCCTACAATGAGCAGTTCTTC 17 - TRBJ2-1 - TRBV5-1
CASSPSNRGDTEAFF TGTGCCAGCAGCCCCTCGAACAGGGGGGACACTGAAGCTTTCTTT 15 TRBD1 TRBJ1-1 - TRBV7-9
CASSKQGSTEAFF TGCGCCAGCAGTAAACAGGGGAGTACTGAAGCTTTCTTT 13 TRBD1 TRBJ1-1 - TRBV5-1
CASSLELGSGPQHF TGCGCCAGCAGCTTGGAGTTGGGGAGCGGGCCCCAGCATTTT 14 - TRBJ1-5 - TRBV5-1
CASSYSSGGYTF TGTGCCAGCAGTTACTCTTCAGGTGGCTACACCTTC 12 - TRBJ1-2 once TRBV6-5
CASSSETGTVTHEQYF TGCGCCAGCAGCTCAGAAACCGGGACAGTAACCCACGAGCAGTACTTC 16 TRBD1 TRBJ2-7 once TRBV5-1
CASRPLDGRENTEAFF TGTGCCAGCAGGCCCCTTGACGGACGGGAGAACACTGAAGCTTTCTTT 16 - TRBJ1-1 - TRBV7-9
CASSLRGEAFF TGTGCCAGTAGTCTCCGAGGGGAAGCTTTCTTT 11 - TRBJ1-1 - TRBV19
CASSDPTTNEKLFF TGTGCCAGCAGTGATCCTACAACTAATGAAAAACTGTTTTTT 14 - TRBJ1-4 once TRBV25-1
CASSLSDGGYGYTF TGTGCCAGCAGCTTATCGGACGGGGGCTATGGCTACACCTTC 14 - TRBJ1-2 - TRBV11-2
CASSHPRQPQHF TGCGCCAGCAGCCACCCTAGGCAGCCCCAGCATTTT 12 - TRBJ1-5 - TRBV4-1
CASSLRVAQSTGKRPYEQYF TGTGCCAGCAGCTTAAGAGTCGCCCAGAGCACAGGGAAGAGGCCCTACGAGCAGTACTTC 20 - TRBJ2-7 - TRBV7-3
CASSLGQGINEQFF TGTGCCAGCAGCTTGGGTCAGGGCATCAATGAGCAGTTCTTC 14 - TRBJ2-1 - TRBV5-6
CASSLSSGPDQPQHF TGTGCCAGCAGCTTATCATCAGGGCCCGATCAGCCCCAGCATTTT 15 - TRBJ1-5 once TRBV7-2
CASSVGDVSNQPQHF TGCGCCAGCAGTGTTGGAGATGTTAGCAATCAGCCCCAGCATTTT 15 - TRBJ1-5 - TRBV10-2
CASSASGQGLDGYTF TGTGCCAGCAGCGCAAGTGGACAGGGTTTGGATGGCTACACCTTC 15 TRBD1 TRBJ1-2 - TRBV5-8
CASVGQSFYGYTF TGTGCCAGCGTCGGACAGTCTTTCTATGGCTACACCTTC 13 - TRBJ1-2 - TRBV7-2
CATSRGEGVNTEAFF TGTGCCACCAGCAGAGGGGAGGGTGTGAACACTGAAGCTTTCTTT 15 - TRBJ1-1 - TRBV15
CASSRGSEAFF TGTGCCAGCTCACGAGGGTCCGAAGCTTTCTTT 11 - TRBJ1-1 - TRBV18
CASGTGAHGYTF TGTGCCAGCGGGACAGGGGCTCATGGCTACACCTTC 12 TRBD1 TRBJ1-2 few TRBV5-5
CASSVQGTLEYF TGTGCCAGCAGCGTCCAGGGTACCCTTGAGTACTTC 12 - TRBJ2-4 - TRBV7-9
CASSQGDSSNTEAFF TGCGCCAGCAGCCAGGGGGACAGCTCGAACACTGAAGCTTTCTTT 15 TRBD1 TRBJ1-1 - TRBV4-1
CASVIPGQKAFF TGTGCCAGTGTAATACCGGGACAGAAAGCTTTCTTT 12 TRBD1 TRBJ1-1 - TRBV27
CASSLGTVTYGYTF TGTGCCAGTAGTCTTGGGACAGTCACCTATGGCTACACCTTC 14 TRBD1 TRBJ1-2 - TRBV19
CASSFDRRSAEQYF TGTGCCAGCAGCTTTGACAGAAGGTCGGCCGAGCAGTACTTC 14 - TRBJ2-7 - TRBV5-4
CASRRRPSEKLFF TGTGCCAGCAGGAGGAGGCCCAGTGAAAAACTGTTTTTT 13 - TRBJ1-4 - TRBV25-1
CASSETSGGPDTQYF TGTGCCAGCAGCGAAACTAGCGGGGGTCCAGATACGCAGTATTTT 15 - TRBJ2-3 - TRBV21-1
CASTLSGLTPTEAFF TGTGCCAGCACTCTATCAGGGTTAACGCCGACTGAAGCTTTCTTT 15 - TRBJ1-1 few TRBV7-9
CASSLVVSVNTEAFF TGCGCCAGCAGCTTGGTTGTGTCTGTGAACACTGAAGCTTTCTTT 15 - TRBJ1-1 - TRBV5-1
CASSYSEFEAFF TGTGCCAGCAGTTACTCGGAGTTTGAAGCTTTCTTT 12 - TRBJ1-1 once TRBV6-6
CASSRTSGASTDTQYF TGTGCCAGCAGCCGGACTAGCGGGGCTTCCACAGATACGCAGTATTTT 16 TRBD2 TRBJ2-3 - TRBV5-6
CAITRTDNTEAFF TGTGCCATCACCCGGACAGATAACACTGAAGCTTTCTTT 13 - TRBJ1-1 - TRBV10-3
CASSIQLSGSSYNEQFF TGTGCCAGCAGCATTCAATTAAGCGGGAGCTCCTACAATGAGCAGTTCTTC 17 TRBD2 TRBJ2-1 - TRBV5-6
CASSLVSSQPQHF TGTGCCAGCAGCTTAGTATCGAGTCAGCCCCAGCATTTT 13 - TRBJ1-5 few TRBV7-9
CASSMGTSPETQYF TGTGCCAGTAGTATGGGGACTAGCCCTGAGACCCAGTACTTC 14 TRBD2 TRBJ2-5 few TRBV19
CASSLASTGDSGNTIYF TGCGCCAGCAGCTTGGCCTCGACAGGAGACTCTGGAAACACCATATATTTT 17 - TRBJ1-3 - TRBV5-1